The 17 T cell receptor beta chains given below trace back to one sample, sequenced in a study of cytomegalovirus exposure and HLA in healthy donors. A multiplex PCR was run with 60 Vbeta primers and 13 Jbeta primers. Sequencing was performed with immunoSEQ multiplex PCR; in TCRdb, only in-frame clones are kept and a portion is missing. The data show about 160,000 clones, 80% to 90% seen once. The source material was PBMCs. The receptor source for this set is a young woman in good health and CMV-seronegative.

The chain couples TRBV7-6 to TRBJ2-1, with unresolved D. The germline V gene has CDR1 SGHVS and CDR2 FNYEAQ. There are 11 residues in the CDR3. Trimming took off 4 bases at V and 7 bases at J, with 5 bases between the two ends. CDR3 amino acids: CASSSTNEQFF. CDR3 nucleotides: TGTGCCAGCAGCTCTACTAATGAGCAGTTCTTC.

This sequence joins TRBV27 and TRBJ2-2, with 8 bases matching TRBD1. Germline trimming cut 6 bases from V and 4 bases from J; bases unmatched to any gene: 7. The CDR3 runs 15 residues. Germline CDR1 MNHEY, CDR2 SMNVEV (reference sequence). CDR3 in DNA: TGTGCCAGCAGCGGGGGCAGGGGGCTCACCGGGGAGCTGTTTTTT. Its translation is CASSGGRGLTGELFF.

This clone was picked up one time. V and J are TRBV2 and TRBJ2-3; no clear D. CDR3 length equals 12 residues. CDR1 is SNHLY, CDR2 FYNNEI, per germline. Between the trimmed V and J ends, which lost 6 bases and 2 bases, there was a span of 6 bases. CDR3 in amino acids: CASRPDTDTQYF. The CDR3 nucleotides read TGTGCCAGCAGACCAGACACAGATACGCAGTATTTT.

The chain couples TRBV9 to TRBJ1-4; perhaps TRBD1 as D (6 bases). This CDR3 comprises 14 residues. Trimming took off 6 bases at V and 4 bases at J, with 13 bases between the two ends. Germline-derived CDR1 and CDR2 are SGDLS and YYNGEE. The CDR3 region has the DNA TGTGCCAGCAACCGAGGACAGTATAATGAAAAACTGTTTTTT. Translation gives CASNRGQYNEKLFF.

The chain uses TRBV18 and TRBJ2-5; D unresolved. V was cut by 3 bases and J by 4 bases, with 12 bases left in between. The CDR3 spans 14 residues. Germline V gene data show CDR1 as KGHSH and CDR2 as LQKENI. CDR3 loop: CASSPGRQVETQYF. The CDR3 coding sequence is TGTGCCAGCTCACCTGGTCGCCAGGTAGAGACCCAGTACTTC.

The rearrangement joins TRBV7-9 to TRBJ1-1; D remains ambiguous. Germline CDR1 and CDR2: SEHNR and FQNEAQ (reference sequence). The CDR3 spans 16 residues. Trimming removed 5 bases at V and 0 bases at J, with 16 bases between. Here the CDR3 DNA reads TGTGCCAGCAGCACAAATGGCCTCCCAATGAACACTGAAGCTTTCTTT. It translates to CASSTNGLPMNTEAFF.

The chain couples TRBV5-1 to TRBJ1-1; 12 positions match TRBD1. With V trimmed by 6 bases and J by 6 bases, 9 bases remained unmatched. The CDR3 contains 15 residues. The germline gives CDR1 SGHRS, CDR2 YFSETQ. CDR3: CASTQVGTGGSEAFF. CDR3 coding DNA: TGCGCCAGCACCCAAGTAGGGACAGGGGGCTCTGAAGCTTTCTTT.

The V and J genes are TRBV7-9 and TRBJ2-2; the D gene is possibly TRBD1 (6 bases). The ends were cut back, 3 bases at V and 6 bases at J, with 11 bases in the middle. Looked up from germline, CDR1 is SEHNR and CDR2 is FQNEAQ (reference sequence). The CDR3 has 14 amino acids. CDR3 sequence: CASSFSGTPGELFF. The CDR3 coding sequence is TGTGCCAGCAGCTTCTCCGGGACACCCGGGGAGCTGTTTTTT.

This clone was seen more than once but under ten times. The genes are TRBV2 and TRBJ1-3, with 7 bases fitting TRBD1. This CDR3 region has 13 residues. V lost 5 bases to trimming and J lost 4 bases; unmatched junction nucleotides: 2. From germline, CDR1 is SNHLY and CDR2 FYNNEI. CDR3 amino acids: CASSLQGGNTIYF. For the CDR3, the DNA is TGTGCCAGCAGTCTACAGGGGGGAAACACCATATATTTT.

The chain joins TRBV7-9 to TRBJ2-1; the match to TRBD2 covers 10 bases. The J segment lost 7 bases and the V segment lost 5 bases, leaving 14 bases of the junction unmatched. The CDR3 runs to 17 residues. From germline, CDR1 is SEHNR and CDR2 FQNEAQ (reference sequence). DNA for the CDR3: TGTGCCAGCAGCCCGAGAGGGTGGGCTAGCGGGGGTAATGAGCAGTTCTTC. Translation: CASSPRGWASGGNEQFF.

The chain carries TRBV9 and TRBJ1-2; perhaps TRBD1 as D (6 bases). V shed 2 bases and J shed 4 bases, with 12 bases lying between them. Germline V CDR1 and CDR2: SGDLS, YYNGEE. The CDR3 length is 14 residues. CDR3 sequence reads: CASSVRDKLYGYTF. The CDR3 nucleotides are TGTGCCAGCAGCGTCCGGGACAAACTCTATGGCTACACCTTC.

The genes are TRBV7-9 and TRBJ1-3; 9 positions agree with TRBD1. From germline, CDR1 is SEHNR and CDR2 FQNEAQ (reference sequence). J lost 7 bases, V lost 4 bases, and 8 bases had no gene match. The CDR3 is made up of 15 amino acids. In DNA form, the CDR3 reads TGTGCCAGCAGCTCTCCCGGGACAGGGAGTAACACCATATATTTT. It translates to CASSSPGTGSNTIYF. The whole variable domain, remainder taken from reference TRBV7-9 and TRBJ1-3, is DTGVSQNPRHKITKRGQNVTFRCDPISEHNRLYWYRQTLGQGPEFLTYFQNEAQLEKSRLLSDRFSAERPKGSFSTLEIQRTEQGDSAMYLCASSSPGTGSNTIYFGEGSWLTVV.

A single count supports this clone. This chain links TRBV5-1 with TRBJ2-7, with 8 bases identical to TRBD1. The CDR3 is made up of 14 amino acids. With V trimmed by 2 bases and J by 5 bases, 6 bases remained unmatched. CDR1 SGHRS and CDR2 YFSETQ come from the germline V gene. The CDR3 protein is CASSFNRGIDEQYF. CDR3 sequence (DNA): TGCGCCAGCAGCTTCAACAGGGGGATCGACGAGCAGTACTTC. Full variable domain (remainder filled in from reference TRBV5-1 and TRBJ2-7): KAGVTQTPRYLIKTRGQQVTLSCSPISGHRSVSWYQQTPGQGLQFLFEYFSETQRNKGNFPGRFSGRQFSNSRSEMNVSTLELGDSALYLCASSFNRGIDEQYFGPGTRLTVT.

This chain uses TRBV27 with TRBJ1-5, with unresolved D. Germline values: CDR1 MNHEY, CDR2 SMNVEV (reference sequence). Trimming took 5 bases from V and 5 from J, leaving 19 bases between them. This CDR3 is built from 16 residues. This chain's CDR3 is CASSPFGRGSDQPQHF. CDR3 nucleotide sequence: TGTGCCAGCAGTCCTTTTGGGAGAGGGAGCGATCAGCCCCAGCATTTT.

About this clone itself: An end of the junction differs from the germline gene, which may be a read error. This chain connects TRBV7-7 to TRBJ2-5, with TRBD1 identical over 7 bases. The CDR3 sequence is 17 residues long. Germline V gene data show CDR1 as SSHAT and CDR2 as FNYEAQ (reference sequence). The CDR3, as DNA: TGTGCTAGCAGCCAAGGGACAGCTGGCCTGCGCCAAGAGACCCAGTACTTC. Translation: CASSQGTAGLRQETQYF.

This clone was seen more than once but under ten times. The chain joins TRBV10-2 to TRBJ2-7; D ambiguous. Germline V gene lookup returns CDR1 WSHSY and CDR2 SAAADI. The CDR3 length is 12 residues. Deletions cut 3 bases from V and 9 bases from J, with 12 bases between. The DNA of the CDR3 is TGCGCCAGCAGTGAACCGGGTGTTGGGCAGTACTTC. It is translated as CASSEPGVGQYF.

The chain employs TRBV6-4 and TRBJ2-3; 7 nucleotides match TRBD2. The CDR3 totals 13 residues. Germline V gives CDR1 MRHNA, CDR2 SNTAGT. Germline trimming cut 8 bases from V and 0 bases from J; bases unmatched to any gene: 2. The CDR3, as DNA: TGTGCCAGCGCTAGCGGAAGCACAGATACGCAGTATTTT. Protein product: CASASGSTDTQYF.